These 17 T cell receptor beta chains originate from one sample sequenced in a study of T cells in Graves' hyperthyroidism and ophthalmopathy. Amplified TCR beta CDR3 regions came from RNA transcripts. HTBI primers were the set used in a first-round RT-PCR of the TCR CDR3. TCRdb reanalysed the multiplex PCR reads using MiXCR and keeps one entry per CDR3 protein. This table has a few hundred thousand distinct CDR3 sequences, 17% appearing once. Sequencing was done on a sample of blood. Receptors originate from a woman between 18 and 30 years old with Graves' ophthalmopathy.

On this clonotype itself: A much bigger clone sits one base away, suggesting this may be a read error. This chain links TRBV10-3 with TRBJ2-7; possible D gene TRBD2, 5 bases. Trimming cost V 0 bases and J 7 bases, with 10 bases left between them. The germline V gene has CDR1 ENHRY and CDR2 SYGVKD. The CDR3 loop spans 13 amino acids. CDR3 sequence (DNA): TGTGCCATCAGTGAGTCGGTAGGAGGTGAGCAGTACTTC. Its protein is CAISESVGGEQYF.

This clonotype was picked up many times. As DNA, the CDR3 is TGTGCCAGCAGCCGAAAGCGAGACCTAGCGGGACCATACAATGAGCAGTTCTTC. Translating it yields CASSRKRDLAGPYNEQFF. The chain is built from TRBV7-2 and TRBJ2-1; 9 nucleotides line up with TRBD2. From germline, CDR1 is SGHTA and CDR2 FQGNSA. This CDR3 has 18 residues. With 5 bases clipped from V and 4 bases from J, the junction kept 15 bases outside the gene matches.

This clonotype was recorded at least ten times. The chain links TRBV2 to TRBJ2-7; unclear D gene. Germline CDR1 is SNHLY and CDR2 is FYNNEI. The V end was cut by 7 bases, the J end by 2 bases, with 21 bases between. The CDR3 has 16 amino acids. The CDR3 sequence: CASMGSPIDGTYEQYF. DNA for the CDR3: TGTGCCAGCATGGGCTCCCCAATCGACGGAACCTACGAGCAGTACTTC.

In the case of this clonotype: Just one base apart from a much larger clone, this may be a read error. The chain carries TRBV6-5 and TRBJ2-1; D uncertain. CDR3 length equals 16 residues. The V gene's germline CDR1 is MNHEY and CDR2 SVGAGI. As DNA, the CDR3 is TGTGCCAGCAGTTCTGTCCTGCAGGTTAACTACAATGAGCAGTCCTTC. Amino acid sequence: CASSSVLQVNYNEQSF.

This clonotype appeared a few times. The genes are TRBV5-1 and TRBJ2-3; D is ambiguous. The CDR3 totals 14 residues. The V and J ends lost 0 bases and 2 bases respectively, with 7 bases between them. Germline CDR1 reads SGHRS; CDR2 reads YFSETQ. The CDR3 sequence: CASSLAWTTDTQYF. DNA of the CDR3: TGCGCCAGCAGCTTGGCCTGGACCACAGATACGCAGTATTTT.

This clonotype was counted a single time. The chain joins TRBV4-1 to TRBJ2-3, with 8 bases fitting TRBD2. With V trimmed by 4 bases and J by 5 bases, 8 bases remained unmatched. This CDR3 contains 15 residues. CDR1 and CDR2 from the germline V gene are MGHRA and YSYEKL. CDR3 residues: CASSRLGGAGDTQYF. The CDR3 region has the DNA TGCGCCAGCAGCCGACTCGGGGGGGCCGGAGATACGCAGTATTTT.

This clonotype was found many times. The chain is built from TRBV2 and TRBJ2-1; no clear D. Between the trimmed V and J ends, which lost 8 bases and 0 bases, there was a span of 17 bases. Germline assignment: CDR1 SNHLY and CDR2 FYNNEI. This CDR3 has 16 amino acids. In nucleotides, the CDR3 is TGTGCCAGCTGTTTCTCTGGCGGCATCTCCTACAATGAGCAGTTCTTC. Residues: CASCFSGGISYNEQFF.

This clonotype has ten or more counts. This chain uses TRBV5-1 with TRBJ2-1; TRBD2 aligns across 9 bases. The trim removed 0 bases at V and 5 bases at J, leaving 6 bases unmatched. CDR3 size: 16 residues. In germline, CDR1 is SGHRS, CDR2 YFSETQ. As DNA, the CDR3 is TGCGCCAGCAGCTTGGAGATTAGCGGGGGAAACAATGAGCAGTTCTTC. Translation: CASSLEISGGNNEQFF.

This clonotype was picked up many times. V is TRBV7-9 and J is TRBJ2-1, with D possibly TRBD1 on 5 matching bases. With 8 bases removed from V and 4 bases from J, the gap between germline ends came to 9 bases. CDR1 and CDR2 (germline): SEHNR, FQNEAQ (reference sequence). CDR3 length equals 12 residues. CDR3 nucleotides: TGTGCCAGCGACAGCTATTACAATGAGCAGTTCTTC. It specifies CASDSYYNEQFF.

This clonotype came up many times. This chain joins TRBV27 and TRBJ2-1; possibly TRBD1 or TRBD2 for D (6 bases each). V dropped 8 bases and J dropped 6 bases, with 17 bases sitting between them. The CDR3 extends over 14 amino acids. Germline V lookup: CDR1 MNHEY, CDR2 SMNVEV (reference sequence). CDR3 region: CASRSGGGPNEQFF. CDR3 DNA: TGTGCCAGCCGCTCCGGTGGGGGGCCCAATGAGCAGTTCTTC.

The chain combines TRBV7-3 with TRBJ2-6; 10 bases agree with TRBD2. V was pared by 5 bases and J by 1 base, with 5 bases of the junction left unmatched. The CDR3 is 17 residues long. Germline V gives CDR1 SGHTA, CDR2 FQGTGA. CDR3 sequence (DNA): TGTGCCAGCAGCGCACTAGCGGGACCGTCTGGGGCCAACGTCCTGACTTTC. It is translated as CASSALAGPSGANVLTF. The full variable domain, in which reference TRBV7-3 and TRBJ2-6 provide the parts outside the CDR3, is GAGVSQTPSNKVTEKGKYVELRCDPISGHTALYWYRQSLGQGPEFLIYFQGTGAADDSGLPNDRFFAVRPEGSVSTLKIQRTERGDSAVYLCASSALAGPSGANVLTFGAGSRLTVL.

Note on this clonotype: This may come from a read error, since a much larger clone is one base off. This sequence joins TRBV30 and TRBJ1-1, with D perhaps matching TRBD1 (5 bases). The CDR3 has 13 residues. The V gene's germline CDR1 is GTSNPN and CDR2 SVGIG (reference sequence). The CDR3 loop reads CTWTKGSRAEAFF. DNA of the CDR3: TGTACCTGGACTAAGGGGAGTCGCGCTGAAGCTTTCTTT.

The chain combines TRBV29-1 with TRBJ2-7; a weak D match, TRBD2 (7 bases). Germline V gives CDR1 SQVTM, CDR2 ANQGSEA. Trimming stripped 0 bases from V and 2 bases from J, with 14 bases between. This CDR3 is 15 amino acids long. CDR3 nucleotide sequence: TGCAGCGTTGAAGAGGGGGGGCTAGGAACCTACGAGCAGTACTTC. Its protein product is CSVEEGGLGTYEQYF.

This clonotype was found a few times. J is TRBJ2-7 and V is TRBV20-1; D gene unclear. Germline V CDR1 and CDR2: DFQATT, SNEGSKA (reference sequence). This CDR3 is 12 amino acids long. The CDR3 here is CSTAAGSYEQYF. Written as DNA, the CDR3 is TGCAGCACCGCGGCAGGTAGCTACGAGCAGTACTTC.

This clonotype was counted a few times. The chain combines TRBV30 with TRBJ1-1; D unresolved. The CDR3 loop spans 11 amino acids. V lost 4 bases, J lost 10 bases, and 13 bases lay in between. The germline V gene has CDR1 GTSNPN and CDR2 SVGIG (reference sequence). In DNA form, the CDR3 reads TGTGCCTGGATGAATGTTGCAGGAGCTTTCTTT. Residues: CAWMNVAGAFF.

This clonotype was found many times. The gene calls are TRBV30 and TRBJ1-1, with a possible D match to TRBD1 (6 bases). Germline V gene lookup returns CDR1 GTSNPN and CDR2 SVGIG (reference sequence). The CDR3 spans 17 residues. Trimming removed 4 bases at V and 7 bases at J, with 28 bases between. In nucleotides, the CDR3 is TGTGCCTGGAAACCCAACGGATTACTTCTCGTAGGGGGTGAAGCTTTCTTT. As protein: CAWKPNGLLLVGGEAFF. Looking up the rest from reference TRBV30 and TRBJ1-1 gives the full variable domain: SQTIHQWPATLVQPVGSPLSLECTVEGTSNPNLYWYRQAAGRGLQLLFYSVGIGQISSEVPQNLSASRPQDRQFILSSKKLLLSDSGFYLCAWKPNGLLLVGGEAFFGQGTRLTVV.

This clonotype was counted many times. The chain links TRBV6-1 to TRBJ1-5; D remains ambiguous. From germline, CDR1 is MNHNS and CDR2 SASEGT. Trimming shortened V by 6 bases and J by 5 bases, and 11 bases separated the two germline ends. This CDR3 region has 13 residues. CDR3 sequence: CASSKGPYQPQHF. For the CDR3, the DNA is TGTGCCAGCAGCAAAGGACCGTATCAGCCCCAGCATTTT.